A selection of T cell receptor beta chains follows, all from one sample in a study of blood T cells in healthy people across ages. TCRdb called the 5' RACE reads again in MiXCR, with one record for every CDR3 protein. The repertoire holds almost 550,000 distinct CDR3 sequences, with 24% as singletons. These records were also assigned to another study, of T cells of mothers and their children.

The sample comprised blood. All receptors come from a boy aged 10-17 years in good health. The CDR3 runs from the conserved cysteine through the conserved F or W. Each record gives: CDR3 length, D gene, V gene, clone size, J gene, CDR3 DNA, CDR3 protein. D genes are given only for firm matches. Expanded clones get a size class; other rows say once, few or many, or leave the size out.

CDR3 length: 13; D gene: NA; V gene: TRBV4-1; clone size: NA; J gene: TRBJ1-1; CDR3 DNA: TGCGCCAGCAGCCAAACAGGGTGGACTGAAGCTTTCTTT; CDR3 protein: CASSQTGWTEAFF
CDR3 length: 11; D gene: NA; V gene: TRBV3-1; clone size: NA; J gene: TRBJ2-7; CDR3 DNA: TGTGCCAGCAGCCAAGCGAGCGAGCAGTACTTC; CDR3 protein: CASSQASEQYF
CDR3 length: 15; D gene: NA; V gene: TRBV5-1; clone size: NA; J gene: TRBJ2-3; CDR3 DNA: TGCGCCAGCAGCTTGGAAATGTATGGCACAGATACGCAGTATTTT; CDR3 protein: CASSLEMYGTDTQYF
CDR3 length: 13; D gene: NA; V gene: TRBV27; clone size: NA; J gene: TRBJ2-5; CDR3 DNA: TGTGCCAGCAGTGCCAAGGGCCGGGAGACCCAGTACTTC; CDR3 protein: CASSAKGRETQYF
CDR3 length: 14; D gene: TRBD2; V gene: TRBV14; clone size: NA; J gene: TRBJ2-5; CDR3 DNA: TGTGCCAGCAGCCGCAGACTAGCAGGAGAGACCCAGTACTTC; CDR3 protein: CASSRRLAGETQYF
CDR3 length: 13; D gene: NA; V gene: TRBV7-8; clone size: few; J gene: TRBJ1-1; CDR3 DNA: TGTGCCAGCAGCTTAAATAAGAACACTGAAGCTTTCTTT; CDR3 protein: CASSLNKNTEAFF
CDR3 length: 12; D gene: NA; V gene: TRBV20-1; clone size: NA; J gene: TRBJ1-1; CDR3 DNA: TGCAGTGCTAGGGACAAGCTCACTGAAGCTTTCTTT; CDR3 protein: CSARDKLTEAFF
CDR3 length: 16; D gene: NA; V gene: TRBV6-1; clone size: NA; J gene: TRBJ2-1; CDR3 DNA: TGTGCCAGCAGCCAAGGGACCACGAGCTCCTACAATGAGCAGTTCTTC; CDR3 protein: CASSQGTTSSYNEQFF
CDR3 length: 15; D gene: NA; V gene: TRBV7-2; clone size: NA; J gene: TRBJ1-2; CDR3 DNA: TGTGCCAGCAGCTTAGGTCTGGGACCTAACTATGGCTACACCTTC; CDR3 protein: CASSLGLGPNYGYTF
CDR3 length: 15; D gene: NA; V gene: TRBV28; clone size: few; J gene: TRBJ1-5; CDR3 DNA: TGTGCCAGCAGTCCCGCCGACAGGCCTAATCAGCCCCAGCATTTT; CDR3 protein: CASSPADRPNQPQHF
CDR3 length: 15; D gene: TRBD2; V gene: TRBV6-5; clone size: few; J gene: TRBJ2-5; CDR3 DNA: TGTGCCAGCAGGGCTAGCGGGGGTGCTCAAGAGACCCAGTACTTC; CDR3 protein: CASRASGGAQETQYF
CDR3 length: 11; D gene: NA; V gene: TRBV12-3/TRBV12-4; clone size: few; J gene: TRBJ1-1; CDR3 DNA: TGTGCCAGCAGTTTACGGCTCCGTAGGGACTTT; CDR3 protein: CASSLRLRRDF
CDR3 length: 12; D gene: TRBD2; V gene: TRBV20-1; clone size: NA; J gene: TRBJ2-5; CDR3 DNA: TGCAGTGCTTGGCAGCGGGAGAACGCCCAGTACTTC; CDR3 protein: CSAWQRENAQYF
CDR3 length: 13; D gene: NA; V gene: TRBV20-1; clone size: many; J gene: TRBJ2-5; CDR3 DNA: TGCAGTGCTAGAGAGGCTAGCCTAGAGACCCAGTACTTC; CDR3 protein: CSAREASLETQYF
CDR3 length: 14; D gene: TRBD1; V gene: TRBV12-3/TRBV12-4; clone size: once; J gene: TRBJ2-4; CDR3 DNA: TGTGCCAGTTTGGACAGGGGGCTTGAAAACATTCAGTACTTC; CDR3 protein: CASLDRGLENIQYF
CDR3 length: 17; D gene: NA; V gene: TRBV12-3/TRBV12-4; clone size: NA; J gene: TRBJ1-2; CDR3 DNA: TGTGCCAGCAGGAAGACAAGGCTATCTGTTATGGACTATGGCTACACCTTC; CDR3 protein: CASRKTRLSVMDYGYTF
CDR3 length: 13; D gene: TRBD1; V gene: TRBV20-1; clone size: NA; J gene: TRBJ1-2; CDR3 DNA: TGCAGTTGCTATGCAGGGGGCCTTACTGGCTACACCTTC; CDR3 protein: CSCYAGGLTGYTF
CDR3 length: 15; D gene: NA; V gene: TRBV2; clone size: few; J gene: TRBJ1-4; CDR3 DNA: TGTGCCAGCAGGGACCGGACAGCTACTAATGAAAAACTGTTTTTT; CDR3 protein: CASRDRTATNEKLFF
CDR3 length: 14; D gene: NA; V gene: TRBV6-5; clone size: few; J gene: TRBJ1-1; CDR3 DNA: TGTGCCAGCAGTTGGGCGGTCGGTGGCACTGAAGCTTTCTTT; CDR3 protein: CASSWAVGGTEAFF
CDR3 length: 16; D gene: NA; V gene: TRBV6-5; clone size: few; J gene: TRBJ2-3; CDR3 DNA: TGTGCCAGCAGTTACTTCCCGGGACTCACCACAGATACGCAGTATTTT; CDR3 protein: CASSYFPGLTTDTQYF
CDR3 length: 17; D gene: TRBD2; V gene: TRBV29-1; clone size: few; J gene: TRBJ2-1; CDR3 DNA: TGCGGCGTGGGACTAGCGGGAATTGTGGGCTCCTACAATGAGCAGTTCTTC; CDR3 protein: CGVGLAGIVGSYNEQFF
CDR3 length: 14; D gene: NA; V gene: TRBV18; clone size: NA; J gene: TRBJ2-1; CDR3 DNA: TGTGCCAGCTCACCACCGGTCAGATACAATGAGCAGTTCTTC; CDR3 protein: CASSPPVRYNEQFF
CDR3 length: 15; D gene: TRBD1; V gene: TRBV2; clone size: NA; J gene: TRBJ1-4; CDR3 DNA: TGTGCCAGCAGTGGCCTTGGGGACAGGGATGAAAAACTGTTTTTT; CDR3 protein: CASSGLGDRDEKLFF
CDR3 length: 16; D gene: NA; V gene: TRBV4-3; clone size: NA; J gene: TRBJ1-6; CDR3 DNA: TGCGCCAGCAGCCGGGACCCGGGACGGTTTAATTCACCCCTCCACTTT; CDR3 protein: CASSRDPGRFNSPLHF
CDR3 length: 15; D gene: TRBD1; V gene: TRBV20-1; clone size: NA; J gene: TRBJ1-1; CDR3 DNA: TGCAGTGCTACTTACAGGGGGCCCGGGAACACTGAAGCTTTCTTT; CDR3 protein: CSATYRGPGNTEAFF
CDR3 length: 12; D gene: NA; V gene: TRBV28; clone size: NA; J gene: TRBJ2-7; CDR3 DNA: TGTGCCAGCAGTTTACCTTACTACGAGCAGTACTTC; CDR3 protein: CASSLPYYEQYF
CDR3 length: 15; D gene: TRBD2; V gene: TRBV12-3/TRBV12-4; clone size: NA; J gene: TRBJ2-1; CDR3 DNA: TGTGCCAGCAGGCCCAACGCGGGGGGGAACAATGAGCAGTTCTTC; CDR3 protein: CASRPNAGGNNEQFF
CDR3 length: 19; D gene: NA; V gene: TRBV28; clone size: NA; J gene: TRBJ2-2; CDR3 DNA: TGTGCCAGCAGTTTAGCCCCGATGGTCCGGCCCACGAACACCGGGGAGCTGTTTTTT; CDR3 protein: CASSLAPMVRPTNTGELFF
CDR3 length: 17; D gene: NA; V gene: TRBV7-9; clone size: NA; J gene: TRBJ1-4; CDR3 DNA: TGTGCCAGCAGCGCCGCCGCGGGTTCACTAACTAATGAAAAACTGTTTTTT; CDR3 protein: CASSAAAGSLTNEKLFF
CDR3 length: 15; D gene: TRBD2; V gene: TRBV5-1; clone size: NA; J gene: TRBJ2-1; CDR3 DNA: TGCGCCAGCAGCTTGCGGCCTAGCGGGAGAAATGAGCAGTTCTTC; CDR3 protein: CASSLRPSGRNEQFF
CDR3 length: 11; D gene: NA; V gene: TRBV7-9; clone size: NA; J gene: TRBJ1-4; CDR3 DNA: TGTGCCAGCAGAGGGCTCGAGGAACTGTTTTTT; CDR3 protein: CASRGLEELFF
CDR3 length: 17; D gene: TRBD2; V gene: TRBV6-5; clone size: NA; J gene: TRBJ2-4; CDR3 DNA: TGTGCCAGACCACTACTAGCGGGAGCAGGGGGCAAAGGCATTCAGTACTTC; CDR3 protein: CARPLLAGAGGKGIQYF
CDR3 length: 15; D gene: TRBD1; V gene: TRBV6-1; clone size: few; J gene: TRBJ1-3; CDR3 DNA: TGTGCCAGCACCGCCGACAGGGATCCTGGAAACACCATATATTTT; CDR3 protein: CASTADRDPGNTIYF
CDR3 length: 16; D gene: NA; V gene: TRBV12-3/TRBV12-4; clone size: NA; J gene: TRBJ2-1; CDR3 DNA: TGTGCCAGCAGTTTATCCCAGAGAGGCTCCCACAATGAGCAGTTCTTC; CDR3 protein: CASSLSQRGSHNEQFF
CDR3 length: 12; D gene: NA; V gene: TRBV7-9; clone size: few; J gene: TRBJ1-4; CDR3 DNA: TGTGCCAGCAGACTGGAGAATGAAAAACTGTTTTTT; CDR3 protein: CASRLENEKLFF
CDR3 length: 13; D gene: NA; V gene: TRBV28; clone size: NA; J gene: TRBJ2-5; CDR3 DNA: TGTGCCAGCAGTGCCTCTGGCCAAGAGACCCAGTACTTC; CDR3 protein: CASSASGQETQYF
CDR3 length: 15; D gene: NA; V gene: TRBV7-9; clone size: few; J gene: TRBJ1-4; CDR3 DNA: TGTGCCAGCAGCTCACAGGACACAACTAATGAAAAACTGTTTTTT; CDR3 protein: CASSSQDTTNEKLFF
CDR3 length: 14; D gene: TRBD1; V gene: TRBV24-1; clone size: few; J gene: TRBJ1-2; CDR3 DNA: TGTGCCACCAGTGATTTGACAGGGGGCGATGGCTACACCTTC; CDR3 protein: CATSDLTGGDGYTF
CDR3 length: 16; D gene: TRBD2; V gene: TRBV7-2; clone size: NA; J gene: TRBJ2-7; CDR3 DNA: TGTGCCAGCAGCCCGACGACTAGCGGGCCTTCCTACGAGCAGTACTTC; CDR3 protein: CASSPTTSGPSYEQYF
CDR3 length: 16; D gene: NA; V gene: TRBV28; clone size: few; J gene: TRBJ1-2; CDR3 DNA: TGTGCCAGCAGTTCGTACCTTCTCGAGGGTATATATGGCTACACCTTC; CDR3 protein: CASSSYLLEGIYGYTF
CDR3 length: 15; D gene: NA; V gene: TRBV7-9; clone size: few; J gene: TRBJ2-6; CDR3 DNA: TGTGCCAGCAGCCCCCGGGCCGATAGGGCCAACGTCCTGACTTTC; CDR3 protein: CASSPRADRANVLTF
CDR3 length: 15; D gene: TRBD2; V gene: TRBV5-1; clone size: few; J gene: TRBJ2-5; CDR3 DNA: TGCGCCAGCAGATCCGGGACTAGCGGGGTCCAGGCCCAGTACTTC; CDR3 protein: CASRSGTSGVQAQYF
CDR3 length: 16; D gene: TRBD1; V gene: TRBV18; clone size: NA; J gene: TRBJ2-7; CDR3 DNA: TGTGCCAGCTCCCTTCCCCCAAGACAGGGTGCCTACGAGCAGTACTTC; CDR3 protein: CASSLPPRQGAYEQYF
CDR3 length: 13; D gene: NA; V gene: TRBV4-1; clone size: NA; J gene: TRBJ1-1; CDR3 DNA: TGCGCCAGCAGCCAATCGTCGCGGTCTGAAGCTTTCTTT; CDR3 protein: CASSQSSRSEAFF
CDR3 length: 16; D gene: TRBD1; V gene: TRBV19; clone size: NA; J gene: TRBJ2-3; CDR3 DNA: TGTGCCAGTAGTGTGACGGGACAGGAAAGCACAGATACGCAGTATTTT; CDR3 protein: CASSVTGQESTDTQYF
CDR3 length: 15; D gene: TRBD1; V gene: TRBV12-3/TRBV12-4; clone size: few; J gene: TRBJ1-2; CDR3 DNA: TGTGCCAGCAGCAAGGACAGGGGACTCGGGGTAGGCTACACCTTC; CDR3 protein: CASSKDRGLGVGYTF
CDR3 length: 18; D gene: NA; V gene: TRBV29-1; clone size: NA; J gene: TRBJ2-1; CDR3 DNA: TGCAGCGTTGAATACTTACTTTGGGCTATGACAGAAGAAAATGAGCAGTTCTTC; CDR3 protein: CSVEYLLWAMTEENEQFF
CDR3 length: 14; D gene: NA; V gene: TRBV10-3; clone size: few; J gene: TRBJ1-3; CDR3 DNA: TGTGCCATCAGGATAACAGGGCCTGGAAACACCATATATTTT; CDR3 protein: CAIRITGPGNTIYF